This passage covers 18 T cell receptor beta chains from one sample sequenced in a study of cytotoxic CD8 clonotypes in ibrutinib-treated CLL. Produced via immunoSEQ multiplex PCR; TCRdb's table is partial and in-frame only. Altogether some 43,000 clones are present, under 75% being singletons, with the ten largest covering 9.5% to 15%. Sequencing used PBMCs, obtained after 12 months of ibrutinib treatment. These TCRs come from a human donor with chronic lymphocytic leukemia.

This clone was observed a few times. The chain has TRBV27 and TRBJ2-3; no firm D call. This CDR3 is built from 13 residues. V was pared by 3 bases and J by 4 bases, with 8 bases between. The germline V gene encodes CDR1 MNHEY and CDR2 SMNVEV (reference sequence). The DNA of the CDR3 is TGTGCCAGCAGTTTCCGGACCCCAGATACGCAGTATTTT. Residues: CASSFRTPDTQYF.

The CDR3 region has the DNA TGTGCCAGCAGTGAGACGGAGGATGGCTACACCTTC. Translation gives CASSETEDGYTF. This chain links TRBV2 with TRBJ1-2; D uncertain. Between the trimmed V and J ends, which lost 3 bases and 6 bases, there was a span of 8 bases. This CDR3 spans 12 amino acids. Germline values: CDR1 SNHLY, CDR2 FYNNEI.

The J gene is TRBJ1-4, the V gene TRBV5-1; D not certain. CDR1 and CDR2 from the germline V gene are SGHRS and YFSETQ. Trimming removed 4 bases from V and 5 bases from J, with 12 bases in between. This CDR3 has 14 residues. CDR3 loop: CASSLTGLNEKLFF. The CDR3 DNA is TGCGCCAGCAGCCTAACGGGCCTAAATGAAAAACTGTTTTTT.

In this sample, this clone turned up once. The chain carries TRBV5-4 and TRBJ2-7; D might be TRBD1 or TRBD2, each matching 6 bases. CDR1 and CDR2 from the germline V gene are SGHNT and YYREEE (reference sequence). There are 15 residues in the CDR3. V lost 0 bases and J 4 bases, leaving 14 bases between the germline ends. The CDR3 loop reads CASSLVGGSGYEQYF. The DNA for the CDR3 is TGTGCCAGCAGCTTGGTGGGGGGCTCTGGGTACGAGCAGTACTTC.

The chain couples TRBV7-3 to TRBJ2-2; 7 bases fit TRBD2. Germline CDR1 is SGHTA and CDR2 is FQGTGA. The CDR3 runs to 13 residues. V lost 5 bases to trimming and J lost 7 bases; unmatched junction nucleotides: 4. In DNA, the CDR3 is TGTGCCAGCAGCCTGGGAGGGGTCGGGGAGCTGTTTTTT. Residues: CASSLGGVGELFF.

The chain joins TRBV5-1 to TRBJ1-5; D unresolved. This CDR3 contains 15 residues. Germline CDR1 reads SGHRS; CDR2 reads YFSETQ. Deletions cut 2 bases from V and 10 bases from J, with 19 bases between. This CDR3 is CASSLEGLPYDPQHF. Written as DNA, the CDR3 is TGCGCCAGCAGCTTAGAAGGACTGCCGTATGATCCCCAGCATTTT.

This clone was detected a few times. This chain joins TRBV7-9 and TRBJ2-7, with 15 nucleotides matching TRBD2. In germline, CDR1 is SEHNR, CDR2 FQNEAQ (reference sequence). This CDR3 has 15 amino acids. After removal of 7 bases from V and 6 bases from J, the junction contained 7 bases not matched to a gene. The CDR3 region is CASISGLAGGSEQYF. Here the CDR3 DNA reads TGTGCCAGCATTTCCGGACTAGCGGGGGGGTCCGAGCAGTACTTC.

The count of this clone is one. The rearrangement joins TRBV7-3 to TRBJ1-1; tentative D call: TRBD1 (5 bases). V shed 1 base and J shed 6 bases, with 12 bases lying between them. From germline, CDR1 is SGHTA and CDR2 FQGTGA. There are 14 residues in the CDR3. CDR3 coding DNA: TGTGCCAGCAGCTTAAGGCGTGGGGCGGCTGAAGCTTTCTTT. Its translation: CASSLRRGAAEAFF.

The chain recombines TRBV5-4 with TRBJ2-3, with 10 bases matching TRBD2. Germline CDR1 SGHNT, CDR2 YYREEE (reference sequence). V dropped 4 bases and J dropped 0; count of bases not matched to a gene: 8. This CDR3 comprises 17 residues. The CDR3 bases are TGTGCCAGCAGCCCGTTCCTGACTAGCGGGAGCACAGATACGCAGTATTTT. Translating gives CASSPFLTSGSTDTQYF.

This clone appeared once. This chain joins TRBV5-8 and TRBJ2-5; D is perhaps TRBD2 (6 bases). The better agreement between TRBJ2-7 and the DNA end casts doubt on the J call. This CDR3 is built from 15 residues. In germline, CDR1 is SGHTS, CDR2 YDEGEE. The CDR3 coding sequence is TGTGCCAGCAGCTTGCTGGAGGGCCTTTACTACGAGCAGTACTTC. Protein product: CASSLLEGLYYEQYF.

The chain has TRBV5-6 and TRBJ1-2; 7 bases are a match to TRBD1. CDR3 length: 14 amino acids. Germline CDR1 and CDR2: SGHDT and YYEEEE. V lost 4 bases to trimming and J lost 7 bases; unmatched junction nucleotides: 10. CDR3 protein: CASSHVRTGRGYTF. Written as DNA, the CDR3 is TGTGCCAGCAGCCATGTCCGGACAGGACGTGGCTACACCTTC.

This chain uses TRBV9 with TRBJ2-2, with 8 bases identical to TRBD1. CDR1 is SGDLS and CDR2 is YYNGEE in the germline V gene. Trimming took 5 bases from V and 4 from J; bases not matched to a gene: 4. This CDR3 spans 14 amino acids. CDR3 amino acids: CASRGQGGTGELFF. The DNA for the CDR3 is TGTGCCAGCAGAGGACAGGGAGGCACCGGGGAGCTGTTTTTT.

V usage is TRBV5-6 and J usage is TRBJ1-4; no clear D. In germline, CDR1 is SGHDT, CDR2 YYEEEE. This CDR3 has 13 amino acids. The V and J ends lost 1 base and 6 bases respectively, with 7 bases between them. The CDR3 DNA reads as TGTGCCAGCAGCTTGTCCGGCTATGAAAAACTGTTTTTT. Protein product: CASSLSGYEKLFF.

The chain combines TRBV29-1 with TRBJ2-3; 7 nucleotides agree with TRBD1. The V segment lost 7 bases and the J segment 0 bases; nucleotides outside the gene matches: 10. The CDR3 loop spans 15 amino acids. Germline values: CDR1 SQVTM, CDR2 ANQGSEA. The CDR3: CSASRQGGSTDTQYF. CDR3 sequence (DNA): TGCAGCGCCTCTAGACAGGGTGGGAGCACAGATACGCAGTATTTT.

The chain employs TRBV5-1 and TRBJ1-2; possibly TRBD1 for D (6 bases). The V end lost 0 bases, the J end lost 4 bases, and 16 bases lay between the germline ends. Germline-derived CDR1 and CDR2 are SGHRS and YFSETQ. The CDR3 is made up of 16 amino acids. As DNA, the CDR3 is TGCGCCAGCAGCTTGGCCGTGGGGGCAGCTCCCTATGGCTACACCTTC. This gives the protein CASSLAVGAAPYGYTF.

V is TRBV27 and J is TRBJ1-6; TRBD1 aligns across 7 bases. The CDR3 contains 20 residues. The J segment lost 0 bases and the V segment lost 2 bases, leaving 13 bases of the junction unmatched. The germline V gene encodes CDR1 MNHEY and CDR2 SMNVEV (reference sequence). The CDR3 nucleotides are TGTGCCAGCAGTTTACGGGGTGGGGGACAGTTCTTCTCCTATAATTCACCCCTCCACTTT. Translating gives CASSLRGGGQFFSYNSPLHF.

V gene TRBV7-3 combines with J gene TRBJ1-4; perhaps TRBD1 as D (6 bases). Trimming took 2 bases from V and 1 from J, leaving 11 bases between them. Per the germline V gene, CDR1 is SGHTA and CDR2 is FQGTGA. There are 16 residues in the CDR3. CDR3 in DNA: TGTGCCAGCAGCTTATCCCCCAGGGGAACTAATGAAAAACTGTTTTTT. Translation gives CASSLSPRGTNEKLFF.

The chain joins TRBV2 to TRBJ1-5; 7 positions agree with TRBD1. Germline V lookup: CDR1 SNHLY, CDR2 FYNNEI. V trimming: 9 bases; J trimming: 2 bases; junction bases outside the gene matches: 4. The CDR3 has 13 residues. This CDR3 reads CASRGPGNQPQHF. DNA for the CDR3: TGTGCCAGTAGGGGGCCTGGCAATCAGCCCCAGCATTTT.